These 26 T cell receptor beta chains were sequenced from one sample in a study of T cell clones after liver transplantation (dated by TCRdb to between 2018 and 2021). The protocol used for the library was the immunoSEQ multiplex PCR assay. TCRdb took over this immuneACCESS table, retaining in-frame rearrangements with V and J assigned. Such tables are incomplete; in checked studies, under half of the missing clones stem from an unresolved V gene, and the remainder is unexplained. This sample holds approximately 51,000 clones; roughly 74% were observed only once. Of the sample, around 9.4% is held by the ten largest clones. This material consisted of CD4+ T cells from blood, taken 54 months after liver transplant. The receptors come from a human patient who received a liver transplant. Donor T cells from the graft may be present among the T cells after a transplant.

CDR3 nucleotides: TGTGCCAGCAGCTTCGAGCGGGGGTTTAACGAGCAGTACTTC. This sequence encodes CASSFERGFNEQYF. V gene TRBV5-4 combines with J gene TRBJ2-7, with 8 positions matching TRBD2. This CDR3 is built from 14 residues. CDR1 SGHNT and CDR2 YYREEE come from the germline V gene (reference sequence). J gave up 5 bases and V 2 bases, and 6 bases lay outside the gene matches.

The genes are TRBV30 and TRBJ2-5, with D tentatively TRBD2 (7 bases). Trimming left V 0 bases short and J 5 bases short, with 13 bases between. The CDR3 consists of 14 residues. CDR1 GTSNPN and CDR2 SVGIG come from the germline V gene (reference sequence). DNA for the CDR3: TGTGCCTGGAGTGTACTAGGGGGAGGGGAGACCCAGTACTTC. The encoded protein is CAWSVLGGGETQYF.

The chain employs TRBV7-2 and TRBJ1-5; 9 bases are a match to TRBD1. Losses at the gene ends were 5 bases for V and 4 bases for J; bases not matched to a gene: 0. Germline lookup yields CDR1 SGHTA and CDR2 FQGNSA. CDR3 length: 13 residues. The CDR3 region has the DNA TGTGCCAGCAGCGGACAGGGGAATCAGCCCCAGCATTTT. Protein sequence: CASSGQGNQPQHF.

Only one count was recorded for this clone. This chain uses TRBV6-1 with TRBJ1-1, with 9 bases that match TRBD1. The junction had 5 bases not matched to a gene; V was cut back by 6 bases and J by 6 bases. There are 13 residues in the CDR3. CDR1 MNHNS and CDR2 SASEGT come from the germline V gene. The CDR3 DNA sequence: TGTGCCAGCAGCCGGGACAGGGTCGCTGAAGCTTTCTTT. It codes for CASSRDRVAEAFF.

The CDR3 spells CASSSTGGGGNEQFF. The CDR3 coding sequence is TGTGCCAGCAGCTCCACAGGGGGCGGTGGAAATGAGCAGTTCTTC. The chain uses TRBV11-3 and TRBJ2-1, with 9 bases identical to TRBD1. Germline CDR1 SGHNT, CDR2 YENEEA. There are 15 residues in the CDR3. The ends lost 4 bases at V and 7 bases at J; junction bases unmatched: 8.

The chain carries TRBV5-4 and TRBJ2-7, with unresolved D. The germline V and J ends were trimmed by 0 bases and 3 bases, with 13 bases remaining between them. This CDR3 region has 15 residues. The germline V gene has CDR1 SGHNT and CDR2 YYREEE (reference sequence). CDR3 in DNA: TGTGCCAGCAGCTTGGAGACAACGGTTGGCTACGAGCAGTACTTC. Amino acids: CASSLETTVGYEQYF.

This clone was seen only a few times. This rearrangement joins TRBV6-1 to TRBJ1-1; D gene uncertain. The V end lost 0 bases, the J end lost 1 base, and 9 bases lay between the germline ends. Germline loops: CDR1 MNHNS, CDR2 SASEGT. The CDR3 extends over 15 amino acids. The CDR3 DNA is TGTGCCAGCAGTGAAGCGCTCGGACGGAACACTGAAGCTTTCTTT. Protein sequence: CASSEALGRNTEAFF.

V is TRBV28 and J is TRBJ2-7; possibly TRBD2 for D (6 bases). The CDR3 contains 13 residues. Germline loops: CDR1 MDHEN, CDR2 SYDVKM. CDR3 sequence (DNA): TGTGCAACGCGGAGACTCGGGACTTTCGAGCAGTACTTC. Its translation: CATRRLGTFEQYF.

This clone was seen just once. The rearrangement joins TRBV28 to TRBJ1-1; no reliable D call. Per the germline V gene, CDR1 is MDHEN and CDR2 is SYDVKM. The V gene lost 8 bases and the J gene lost 4 bases, with 14 bases spanning the gap. CDR3 length: 13 amino acids. The CDR3 protein is CASQQNLGTEAFF. The DNA for the CDR3 is TGTGCCAGCCAACAGAACCTGGGCACTGAAGCTTTCTTT. Looking up the rest from reference TRBV28 and TRBJ1-1 gives the full variable domain: DVKVTQSSRYLVKRTGEKVFLECVQDMDHENMFWYRQDPGLGLRLIYFSYDVKMKEKGDIPEGYSVSREKKERFSLILESASTNQTSMYLCASQQNLGTEAFFGQGTRLTVV.

V is TRBV28 and J is TRBJ2-2; TRBD1 might be the D (6 bases). Germline CDR1 is MDHEN and CDR2 is SYDVKM. Trimming took off 10 bases at V and 1 base at J, with 10 bases between the two ends. There are 13 residues in the CDR3. CDR3 loop: CATNRENTGELFF. CDR3 sequence (DNA): TGTGCCACTAACAGGGAGAACACCGGGGAGCTGTTTTTT.

On this clone itself: A much larger clonotype is one base distant, so this may be a read error. The chain has TRBV28 and TRBJ1-2; the match to TRBD1 covers 8 bases. The CDR3 has 15 residues. The V gene's germline CDR1 is MDHEN and CDR2 SYDVKM. CDR3 region: CTSSGTGGPNYGYTF. The DNA for the CDR3 is TGTACCAGTTCCGGGACAGGAGGCCCTAACTATGGCTACACCTTC.

The chain combines TRBV9 with TRBJ2-5, with D hard to call. Germline CDR1 is SGDLS and CDR2 is YYNGEE. Trimming shortened V by 0 bases and J by 5 bases, and 11 bases separated the two germline ends. This CDR3 comprises 14 residues. CDR3 sequence reads: CASSVGPLGETQYF. DNA for the CDR3: TGTGCCAGCAGCGTAGGCCCTTTAGGGGAGACCCAGTACTTC.

In nucleotides, the CDR3 is TGTGCCACCAGCAGAGGACCTTCTTATAATTCACCCCTCCACTTT. Translating it yields CATSRGPSYNSPLHF. The V gene is TRBV15, the J gene TRBJ1-6; D is undetermined. This CDR3 has 15 residues. Germline assignment: CDR1 LNHNV and CDR2 YYDKDF (reference sequence). V gave up 1 base and J gave up 4 bases, with 8 bases separating them.

The chain has TRBV7-2 and TRBJ2-2, with 9 nucleotides matching TRBD2. The V segment lost 3 bases and the J segment 5 bases; nucleotides outside the gene matches: 10. The germline V gene encodes CDR1 SGHTA and CDR2 FQGNSA. CDR3 length: 17 amino acids. CDR3 loop: CASSFSSLAGGTGELFF. In DNA form, the CDR3 reads TGTGCCAGCAGCTTTTCGTCTCTCGCGGGGGGGACCGGGGAGCTGTTTTTT.

The chain uses TRBV5-6 and TRBJ1-4, with 10 bases lining up with TRBD1. This CDR3 is built from 18 residues. J was trimmed by 0 bases and V by 2 bases; bases with no gene match: 7. The germline gives CDR1 SGHDT, CDR2 YYEEEE. CDR3 sequence reads: CASSLIGTGVATNEKLFF. CDR3 nucleotides: TGTGCCAGCAGCTTAATCGGGACAGGGGTGGCAACTAATGAAAAACTGTTTTTT. Supplemented by reference TRBV5-6 and TRBJ1-4, the full variable domain reads DAGVTQSPTHLIKTRGQQVTLRCSPKSGHDTVSWYQQALGQGPQFIFQYYEEEERQRGNFPDRFSGHQFPNYSSELNVNALLLGDSALYLCASSLIGTGVATNEKLFFGSGTQLSVL.

The rearrangement links TRBV6-5 to TRBJ1-6; D not certain. Germline lookup yields CDR1 MNHEY and CDR2 SVGAGI. With 2 bases removed from V and 6 bases from J, the gap between germline ends came to 11 bases. This CDR3 is built from 15 residues. CDR3 protein: CASSYAEWGNSPLHF. Here the CDR3 DNA reads TGTGCCAGCAGTTACGCCGAGTGGGGTAATTCACCCCTCCACTTT.

V usage is TRBV9 and J usage is TRBJ2-7; possible D gene TRBD1, 6 bases. V gave up 1 base and J gave up 0 bases, with 8 bases separating them. CDR1 and CDR2 (germline): SGDLS, YYNGEE. This CDR3 is 14 amino acids long. The CDR3 protein is CASSVTGSSYEQYF. CDR3 nucleotide sequence: TGTGCCAGCAGCGTAACAGGGAGCTCCTACGAGCAGTACTTC.

The chain is built from TRBV28 and TRBJ2-1; 8 bases are shared with TRBD2. The CDR3 spans 16 residues. CDR1 is MDHEN and CDR2 is SYDVKM in the germline V gene. V trimming: 4 bases; J trimming: 5 bases; junction bases outside the gene matches: 10. The CDR3 region has the DNA TGTGCCAGCAGTTCCTCTTGGCGGGGGGTCAACAATGAGCAGTTCTTC. Amino acids: CASSSSWRGVNNEQFF.

There are a few counts of this clone. The V and J genes are TRBV27 and TRBJ1-1, with D unclear. V dropped 1 base and J dropped 4 bases, with 7 bases sitting between them. CDR3 size: 13 residues. Germline V gene lookup returns CDR1 MNHEY and CDR2 SMNVEV (reference sequence). The chain's CDR3 is CASSLWRLTEAFF. The CDR3 DNA sequence: TGTGCCAGCAGTTTATGGAGACTCACTGAAGCTTTCTTT.

Comments on this clone: Sequence at one end of the junction differs from germline and may be a read error. This sequence joins TRBV7-7 and TRBJ2-5; D not certain. Germline assignment: CDR1 SSHAT and CDR2 FNYEAQ (reference sequence). This CDR3 contains 14 residues. The CDR3 region has the DNA TGTGCTAGCAGCTTAAGTAGAAGATGGGAGACCCAGTACTTC. It translates to CASSLSRRWETQYF. The full variable domain, rest sourced from reference TRBV7-7 and TRBJ2-5, is GAGVSQSPRYKVTKRGQDVTLRCDPISSHATLYWYQQALGQGPEFLTYFNYEAQPDKSGLPSDRFSAERPEGSISTLTIQRTEQRDSAMYRCASSLSRRWETQYFGPGTRLLVL.

The chain has TRBV27 and TRBJ2-4, with TRBD1 matching 9 bases. Per germline, CDR1 MNHEY and CDR2 SMNVEV (reference sequence). With 8 bases clipped from V and 3 bases from J, the junction kept 2 bases outside the gene matches. This CDR3 has 13 amino acids. DNA of the CDR3: TGTGCCAGCTGGACAGGGGTCAAAAACATTCAGTACTTC. Translation: CASWTGVKNIQYF.

The chain combines TRBV30 with TRBJ1-5; D is perhaps TRBD1 (5 bases). The CDR3 has 15 residues. Germline V CDR1 and CDR2: GTSNPN, SVGIG (reference sequence). With 1 base removed from V and 4 bases from J, the gap between germline ends came to 14 bases. In DNA form, the CDR3 reads TGTGCCTGGAGTGCCATTGACAGCCTAAATCAGCCCCAGCATTTT. Residues: CAWSAIDSLNQPQHF.

This chain connects TRBV7-9 to TRBJ2-3, with 16 bases aligning to TRBD2. V dropped 7 bases and J dropped 5; count of bases not matched to a gene: 6. Germline V gene lookup returns CDR1 SEHNR and CDR2 FQNEAQ (reference sequence). This CDR3 contains 16 residues. The CDR3 coding sequence is TGTGCCAGCACCCCGGGACTAGCGGGGGGGCGAGATACGCAGTATTTT. This translates into CASTPGLAGGRDTQYF.

Remarks on this clone: Compared with germline, one end of the junction differs, possibly owing to a read error. Other DNA sequences in this sample translate to the same CDR3. This sequence joins TRBV29-1 and TRBJ1-5, with a tentative D call TRBD1 (5 bases). The V gene's germline CDR1 is SQVTM and CDR2 ANQGSEA. The CDR3 contains 16 residues. The CDR3 protein is CSVEDHSRGSNQPQHF. CDR3 sequence (DNA): TGCAGCGTCGAAGATCACTCAAGGGGTAGCAATCAGCCCCAGCATTTT.

This clone appeared a few times. The chain joins TRBV19 to TRBJ2-3; tentatively, D is TRBD1 or TRBD2 (6 bases each). There are 16 residues in the CDR3. V lost 3 bases and J 0 bases, leaving 13 bases between the germline ends. The germline gives CDR1 LNHDA, CDR2 SQIVND (reference sequence). CDR3 region: CASSMLGAGSTDTQYF. The CDR3 region has the DNA TGTGCCAGTAGTATGCTGGGGGCGGGAAGCACAGATACGCAGTATTTT.

This clone was counted between two and nine times. The junction shows a germline mismatch at one end, possibly a read error. The chain combines TRBV29-1 with TRBJ2-5; TRBD1 or TRBD2 may be the D gene (5 bases each). Germline lookup yields CDR1 SQVTM and CDR2 ANQGSEA. This CDR3 is built from 10 residues. CDR3 protein: CSARDRTVNF. The CDR3 DNA reads as TGCAGCGCCCGGGACCGGACCGTGAACTTC.